The T cell receptor beta chain under discussion was sequenced for a study of OX40 agonist ivuxolimab in advanced cancers. Study observations and caveats: Determination of antigen specificity was not performed for the expanded peripheral T cells. Expanded clones were, on average, more numerous in CD8+ T cells than in CD4+.

Method: immunoSEQ multiplex PCR; TCRdb's copy keeps in-frame clones and lacks some. The sample lists 35,000 to 40,000 clones, roughly 80% seen once, with about 20% in the top ten. Trimming removed 6 bases at V and 0 bases at J, with 18 bases between. The germline CDR1 and CDR2 sequences are MDHEN and SYDVKM. This CDR3 region has 17 residues. Comment on this clone: Its specificity is not known.

The sequence derives from an adult with an advanced solid tumor such as melanoma, head and neck, liver or kidney cancer. The gene calls are TRBV28 and TRBJ1-5; D ambiguous. Sample: CD4+ or CD8+ T cells sorted from blood, taken in a trial of the OX40 agonist ivuxolimab. CDR3 DNA sequence: TGTGCCAGCAGAATGGGCCCCGGCCCCTTTAGCAATCAGCCCCAGCATTTT. This codes for CASRMGPGPFSNQPQHF. Supplemented by reference TRBV28 and TRBJ1-5, the full variable domain reads DVKVTQSSRYLVKRTGEKVFLECVQDMDHENMFWYRQDPGLGLRLIYFSYDVKMKEKGDIPEGYSVSREKKERFSLILESASTNQTSMYLCASRMGPGPFSNQPQHFGDGTRLSIL.